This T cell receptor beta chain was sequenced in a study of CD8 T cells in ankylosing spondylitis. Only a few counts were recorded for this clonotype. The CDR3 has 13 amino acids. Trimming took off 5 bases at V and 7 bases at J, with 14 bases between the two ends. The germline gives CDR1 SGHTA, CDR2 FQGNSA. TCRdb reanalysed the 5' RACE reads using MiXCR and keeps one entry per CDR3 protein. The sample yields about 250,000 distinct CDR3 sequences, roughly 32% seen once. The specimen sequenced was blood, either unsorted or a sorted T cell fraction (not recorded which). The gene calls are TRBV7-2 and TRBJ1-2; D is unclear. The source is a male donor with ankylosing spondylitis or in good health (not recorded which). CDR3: CASSPLPGVGYTF. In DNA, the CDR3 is TGTGCCAGCAGCCCCCTACCTGGGGTTGGCTACACCTTC.